The T cell receptor (beta chain) under discussion was sequenced for a study of T cells in Graves' hyperthyroidism and ophthalmopathy. General study results and limits: Blood held most thyroid clonotypes expanded above 0.001 frequency.

Each patient was aged 18 to 65 and had newly diagnosed hyperthyroidism of under 2 months' duration. The diagnoses drew upon clinical symptoms, serum thyroxine and TRAb, thyroid ultrasound and orbital computed tomography. Researchers amplified the TCR beta CDR3 regions from RNA transcripts. The HTBI primer set served for first-round RT-PCR of the TCR CDR3. TCRdb reprocessed the multiplex PCR reads via MiXCR and lists one record per CDR3 protein. Of fewer than 400,000 distinct CDR3 sequences listed, around 16% are singletons. This clonotype was counted many times. Antigen unknown. This TCR derives from a young man with Graves' hyperthyroidism. The sequencing input was blood.

The CDR3 DNA sequence: TGTGCCAGCAGCTGGGCGGACCACGAGCAGTACTTC. Protein sequence: CASSWADHEQYF. J is TRBJ2-7 and V is TRBV11-2; D ambiguous. The CDR3 has 12 amino acids. Germline CDR1 SGHAT, CDR2 FQNNGV. Trimming pared 4 bases from V and 5 bases from J, leaving 9 bases between.